This TCR beta chain was profiled in a study of T-cell memory formation after mild COVID-19. In the study overall: Clusters of TCRs were largely donor specific.

This clonotype was detected a few times. With constant-segment primers, 5'RACE yielded cDNA libraries of TCR alpha and TCR beta that carried sample barcodes and UMIs. MiXCR was run by TCRdb on the 5' RACE reads, yielding one entry per CDR3 protein. Of 250,000 to 300,000 distinct CDR3 sequences listed, around 16% are singletons. The clonotype originates from a man between 18 and 29 years old who had mild COVID-19 (a few samples of this study predate the infection). Cell type and time point are not known. The sequenced material came from PBMCs or a T cell subset sorted from them (not recorded which).

The CDR3 DNA reads TGCAGTGCTAGATCCACCCAAAGCCGCGATGAGCAGTTCTTC. Translated, it gives CSARSTQSRDEQFF. The rearrangement links TRBV20-1 to TRBJ2-1, with D unresolved. CDR3 size: 14 residues. V shed 2 bases and J shed 8 bases, with 16 bases lying between them. From germline, CDR1 is DFQATT and CDR2 SNEGSKA (reference sequence).